This T cell receptor beta chain was identified in a study of T cell responses to AZD1222 COVID-19 vaccine (dated by TCRdb to 2020 to 2022). Study-level background: A total of 240 or so trial participants underwent TCR sequencing, of whom 200 to 220 had received two doses of AZD1222 and 26 had received two doses of the MenACWY control vaccine. Trial participants were enrolled by age into subgroups of 18-55, 56-69 and 70-plus years, and around 150, 28 and 57 TCR-sequenced participants, respectively, were included in these subgroups.

Broad study findings and their caveats: Because no day 14 peak-response samples were available, repertoires were characterized only after the peak T cell response. After two AZD1222 doses, both the breadth and the depth of spike-specific TCRs were significantly higher than at day 0 and than in MenACWY recipients. Conclusions about previously exposed vaccinees are limited, since just six AZD1222 recipients were seropositive for SARS-CoV-2 at baseline. In the small 56-69-year group, the increase in depth fell short of significance, most likely because of low power. Participants were mostly white British, with more females than males. The authors suggested clonal diversity may have been underestimated. CD4 TCRs associated with the vaccine covered the entire spike protein, and the dominant responses were in regions 160-218 and 743-854. Reportedly, almost half of the unique spike-specific TCRs recognized epitopes lying outside the regions that are mutated in the B.1.351 and B.1.1.7 variants.

Points on this clone: Its antigen remains unidentified. No base qualities exist here, and no much larger clone lies one base off it.

The CDR3, cysteine through phenylalanine, is 15 amino acids long. Just the 45-base CDR3 DNA is kept, in frame starting at base 1. CDR1 SGHDN and CDR2 FVKESK were looked up in the germline V gene. V is reduced by 10 bases and J by 0 bases, leaving a spacing of 17 bases between them. The CDR3 regions of human TCRbeta chains were analyzed by immunosequencing. The paper's data handling went like this. TCRs in the repertoires were matched against a reference library of SARS-CoV-2-specific TCRs that had been generated with the MIRA antigen-specificity platform. Breadth was defined as the fraction of unique TCRs that were SARS-CoV-2-associated, and depth was defined as the fraction of total T cells that were SARS-CoV-2-associated. Each spike-specific TCR was assigned to its reactive spike region and to a CD4 or CD8 class using the MIRA data. Log10-transformed breadth and depth values were compared by one-way ANOVA with Sidak's multiple comparisons tests. TCRdb holds this immuneACCESS table with in-frame rearrangements only. Some clones are missing; in checked studies, unresolved V genes explain under half, and the rest has no known cause. V, J and clone size were drawn from that table, and D and trimming were deduced from the DNA. The sample records roughly 150,000 clones, 90% of which are singletons. Around 1.5% of the sample belongs to the ten largest clones.

The intended sense of this specimen's time point label: about 28 days (+/-7) after the second vaccine dose. AZD1222 recipients whose second dose came at about 4 weeks and those whose second dose came at about 12 weeks were combined into one group, since spike-specific TCR depth and breadth did not differ between the two schedules. Samples from vaccinated people were obtained from the UK trials COV001 and COV002, which included a single-blind randomized controlled phase 2/3 trial of AZD1222 (ChAdOx1 nCoV-19) in healthy adults. Trial participant PBMC samples were collected at day 0 and day 28 after the second dose for TCRbeta chain sequencing.

The chain was built from TRBV14 and TRBJ2-3, and possibly TRBD2, on 6 matching bases. The sequence was obtained from an adult who received the AZD1222 COVID-19 vaccine. Sequenced material: peripheral blood, taken 28 days after the second AZD1222 dose. The CDR3 sequence is CATKLLAPSTDTQYF. The nucleotide sequence reads TGTGCCACCAAACTTCTAGCGCCTAGCACAGATACGCAGTATTTT. The variable domain in full, with residues beyond the CDR3 obtained from the reference TRBV14 and TRBJ2-3 genes, is EAGVTQFPSHSVIEKGQTVTLRCDPISGHDNLYWYRRVMGKEIKFLLHFVKESKQDESGMPNNRFLAERTGGTYSTLKVQPAELEDSGVYFCATKLLAPSTDTQYFGPGTRLTVL.